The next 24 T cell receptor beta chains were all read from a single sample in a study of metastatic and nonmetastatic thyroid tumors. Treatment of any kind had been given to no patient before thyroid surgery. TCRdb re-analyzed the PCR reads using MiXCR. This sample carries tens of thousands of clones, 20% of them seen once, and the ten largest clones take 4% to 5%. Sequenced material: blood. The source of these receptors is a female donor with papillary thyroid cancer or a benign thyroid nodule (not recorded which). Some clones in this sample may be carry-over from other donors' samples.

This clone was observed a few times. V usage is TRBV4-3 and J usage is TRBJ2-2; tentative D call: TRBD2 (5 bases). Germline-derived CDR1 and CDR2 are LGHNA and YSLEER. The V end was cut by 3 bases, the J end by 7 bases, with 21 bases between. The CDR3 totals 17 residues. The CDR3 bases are TGCGCCAGCAGCCACGGGTGGCGGGCGGAACCTGACGGGGAGCTGTTTTTT. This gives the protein CASSHGWRAEPDGELFF.

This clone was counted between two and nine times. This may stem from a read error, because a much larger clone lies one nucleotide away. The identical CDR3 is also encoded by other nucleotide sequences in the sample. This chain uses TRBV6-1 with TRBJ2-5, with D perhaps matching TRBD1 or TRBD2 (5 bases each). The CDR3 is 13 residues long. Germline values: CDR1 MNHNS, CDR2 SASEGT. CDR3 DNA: TGTGCCAGCAGAACGCCTATGGGGGAGACTCAGTACTTC. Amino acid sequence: CASRTPMGETQYF.

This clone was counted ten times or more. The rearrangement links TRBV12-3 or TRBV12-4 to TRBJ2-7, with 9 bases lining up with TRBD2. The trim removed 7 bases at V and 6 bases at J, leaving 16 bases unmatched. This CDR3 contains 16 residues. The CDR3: CASNLIIAGALGEQYF. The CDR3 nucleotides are TGTGCCAGCAACCTGATCATAGCGGGAGCTTTAGGCGAGCAGTACTTC.

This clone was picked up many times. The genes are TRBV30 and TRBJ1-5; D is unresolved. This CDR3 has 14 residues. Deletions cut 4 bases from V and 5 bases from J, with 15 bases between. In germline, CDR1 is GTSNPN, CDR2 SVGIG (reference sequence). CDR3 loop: CAWTKGSNHQPQHF. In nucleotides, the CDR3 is TGTGCCTGGACAAAAGGGTCAAACCATCAGCCCCAGCATTTT.

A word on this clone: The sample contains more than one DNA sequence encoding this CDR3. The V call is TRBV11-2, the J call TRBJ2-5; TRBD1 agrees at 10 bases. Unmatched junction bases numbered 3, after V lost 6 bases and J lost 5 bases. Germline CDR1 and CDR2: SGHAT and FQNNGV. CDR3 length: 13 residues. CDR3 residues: CASSEGQGETQYF. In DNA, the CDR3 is TGTGCCAGCAGTGAGGGACAGGGGGAGACCCAGTACTTC.

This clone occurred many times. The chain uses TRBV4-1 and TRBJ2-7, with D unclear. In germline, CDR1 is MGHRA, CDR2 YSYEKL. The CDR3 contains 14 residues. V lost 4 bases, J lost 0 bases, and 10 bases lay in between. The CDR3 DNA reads TGCGCCAGCAGCCTACGACTGAGCTCCTACGAGCAGTACTTC. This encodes CASSLRLSSYEQYF.

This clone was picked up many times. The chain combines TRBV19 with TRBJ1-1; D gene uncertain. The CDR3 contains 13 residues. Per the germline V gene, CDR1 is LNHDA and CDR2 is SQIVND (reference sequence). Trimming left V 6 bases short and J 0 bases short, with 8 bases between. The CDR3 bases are TGTGCCAGTAGATTGAGGCTGAACACTGAAGCTTTCTTT. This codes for CASRLRLNTEAFF.

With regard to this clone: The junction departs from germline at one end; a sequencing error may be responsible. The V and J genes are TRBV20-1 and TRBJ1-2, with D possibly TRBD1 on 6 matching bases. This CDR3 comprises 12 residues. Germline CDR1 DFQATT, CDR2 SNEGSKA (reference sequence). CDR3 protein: CGGRILNYGYTF. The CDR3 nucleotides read TGTGGGGGCCGTATACTTAACTATGGCTACACCTTC.

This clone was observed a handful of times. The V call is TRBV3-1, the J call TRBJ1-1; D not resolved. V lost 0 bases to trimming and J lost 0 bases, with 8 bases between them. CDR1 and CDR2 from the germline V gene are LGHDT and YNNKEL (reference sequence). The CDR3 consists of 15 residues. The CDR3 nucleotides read TGTGCCAGCAGCCAAGAAAGGACCATGAACACTGAAGCTTTCTTT. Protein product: CASSQERTMNTEAFF.

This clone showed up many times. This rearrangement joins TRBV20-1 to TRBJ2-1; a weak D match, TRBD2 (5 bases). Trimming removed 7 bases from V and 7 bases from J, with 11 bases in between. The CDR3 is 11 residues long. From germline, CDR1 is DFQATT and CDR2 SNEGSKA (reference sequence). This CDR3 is CSVRGRNEQFF. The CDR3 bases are TGCAGTGTACGCGGGCGGAATGAGCAGTTCTTC.

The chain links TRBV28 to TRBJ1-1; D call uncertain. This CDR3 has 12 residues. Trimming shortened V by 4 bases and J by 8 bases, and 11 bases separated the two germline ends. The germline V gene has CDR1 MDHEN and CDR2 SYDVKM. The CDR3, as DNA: TGTGCCAGCAGTTATGTGAACTGCGAAGCTTTCTTT. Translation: CASSYVNCEAFF. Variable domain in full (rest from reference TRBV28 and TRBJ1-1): DVKVTQSSRYLVKRTGEKVFLECVQDMDHENMFWYRQDPGLGLRLIYFSYDVKMKEKGDIPEGYSVSREKKERFSLILESASTNQTSMYLCASSYVNCEAFFGQGTRLTVV.

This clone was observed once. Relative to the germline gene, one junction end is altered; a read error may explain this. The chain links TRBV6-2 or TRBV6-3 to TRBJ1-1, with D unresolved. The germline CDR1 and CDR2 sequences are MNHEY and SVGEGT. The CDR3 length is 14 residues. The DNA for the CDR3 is TGTTCCAGCAGTCTTGACCCGATGAACACTGAAGATTTCTTT. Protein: CSSSLDPMNTEDFF.

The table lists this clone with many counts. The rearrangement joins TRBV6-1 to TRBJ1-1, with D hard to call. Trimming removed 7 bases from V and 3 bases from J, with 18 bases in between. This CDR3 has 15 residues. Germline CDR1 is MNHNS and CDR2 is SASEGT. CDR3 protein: CASTYKAAAHTEAFF. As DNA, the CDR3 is TGTGCCAGCACGTACAAGGCAGCCGCGCACACTGAAGCTTTCTTT.

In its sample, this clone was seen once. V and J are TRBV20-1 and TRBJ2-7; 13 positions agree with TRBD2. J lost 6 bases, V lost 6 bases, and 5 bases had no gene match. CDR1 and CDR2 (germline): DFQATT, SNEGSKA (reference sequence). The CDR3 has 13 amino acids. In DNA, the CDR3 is TGCAGTGCACGGACTAGCGGGAGTACCGAGCAGTACTTC. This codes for CSARTSGSTEQYF.

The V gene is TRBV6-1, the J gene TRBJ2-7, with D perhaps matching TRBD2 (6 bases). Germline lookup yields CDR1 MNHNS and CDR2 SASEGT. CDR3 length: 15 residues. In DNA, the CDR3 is TGTGACAGAAGTCCGGAGTGGGACTTGTCCTACGAGCAGTACTTC. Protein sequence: CDRSPEWDLSYEQYF.

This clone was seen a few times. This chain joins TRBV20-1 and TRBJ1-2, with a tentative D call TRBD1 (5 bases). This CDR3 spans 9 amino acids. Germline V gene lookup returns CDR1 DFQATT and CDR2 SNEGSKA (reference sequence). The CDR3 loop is CTTTVGYTF. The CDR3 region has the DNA TGCACGACGACAGTTGGCTACACCTTC.

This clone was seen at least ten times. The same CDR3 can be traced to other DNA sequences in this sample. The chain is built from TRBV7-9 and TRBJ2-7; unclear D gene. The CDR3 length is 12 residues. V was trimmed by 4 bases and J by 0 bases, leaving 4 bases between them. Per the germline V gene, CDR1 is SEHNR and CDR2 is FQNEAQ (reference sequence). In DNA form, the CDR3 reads TGTGCCAGCAGCTCGATCTCCTACGAGCAGTACTTC. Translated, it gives CASSSISYEQYF.

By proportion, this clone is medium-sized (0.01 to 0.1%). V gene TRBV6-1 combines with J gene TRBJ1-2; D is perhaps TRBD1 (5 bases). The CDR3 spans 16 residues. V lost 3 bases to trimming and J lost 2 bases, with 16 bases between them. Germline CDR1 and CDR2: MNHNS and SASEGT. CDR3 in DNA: TGTGCCAGCAGTGATGTCCGGGGCCCTACAAACTATGGCTACACCTTC. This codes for CASSDVRGPTNYGYTF.

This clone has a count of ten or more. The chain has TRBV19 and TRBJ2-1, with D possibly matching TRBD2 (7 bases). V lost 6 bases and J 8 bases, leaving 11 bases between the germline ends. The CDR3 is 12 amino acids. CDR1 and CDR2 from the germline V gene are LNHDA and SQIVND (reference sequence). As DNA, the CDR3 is TGTGCCAGTAGGGGGGGGGGCTATGAGCAGTTCTTC. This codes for CASRGGGYEQFF.

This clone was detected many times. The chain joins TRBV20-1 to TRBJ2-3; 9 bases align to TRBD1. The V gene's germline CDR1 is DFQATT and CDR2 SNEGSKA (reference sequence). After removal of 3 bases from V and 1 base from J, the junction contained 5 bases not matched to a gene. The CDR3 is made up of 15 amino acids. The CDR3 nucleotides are TGCAGTGCTAGTAGGGACAGGGTGGGCACAGATACGCAGTATTTT. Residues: CSASRDRVGTDTQYF.

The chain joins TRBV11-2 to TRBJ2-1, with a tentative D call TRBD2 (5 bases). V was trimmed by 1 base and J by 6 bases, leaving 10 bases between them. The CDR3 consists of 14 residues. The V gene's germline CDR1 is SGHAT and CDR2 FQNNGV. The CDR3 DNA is TGTGCCAGCAGCTTAGTAACGGGGTTCAATGAGCAGTTCTTC. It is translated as CASSLVTGFNEQFF.

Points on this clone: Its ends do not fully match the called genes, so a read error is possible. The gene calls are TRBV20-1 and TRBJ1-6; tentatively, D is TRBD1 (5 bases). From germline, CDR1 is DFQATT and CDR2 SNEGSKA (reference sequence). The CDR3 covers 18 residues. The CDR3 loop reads CSARGLVRVFSFNSPLHF. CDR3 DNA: TGCAGTGCTAGAGGTCTTGTCAGGGTGTTCTCCTTTAATTCACCCCTCCACTTT.

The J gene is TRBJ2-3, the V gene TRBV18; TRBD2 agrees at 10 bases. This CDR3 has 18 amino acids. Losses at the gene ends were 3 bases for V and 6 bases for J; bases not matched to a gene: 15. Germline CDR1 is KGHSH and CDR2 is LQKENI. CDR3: CASSPTTSGAMSGDTQYF. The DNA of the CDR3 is TGTGCCAGCTCACCCACCACTAGCGGGGCAATGTCTGGCGATACGCAGTATTTT.

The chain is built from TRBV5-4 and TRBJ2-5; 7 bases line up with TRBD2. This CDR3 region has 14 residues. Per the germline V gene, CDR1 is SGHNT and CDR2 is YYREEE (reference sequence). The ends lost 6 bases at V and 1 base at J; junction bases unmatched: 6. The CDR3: CASTRGDFQETQYF. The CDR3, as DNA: TGTGCCAGCACCCGGGGGGACTTCCAAGAGACCCAGTACTTC.